Here is one T cell receptor beta chain with its context. In the authors' workflow: Amplification of reference gene primers was used by the study to estimate nucleated cell counts. This table comes from immunoSEQ multiplex PCR, and its TCRdb copy is limited to in-frame clones, with some not included. V, J and clone size were drawn from that table, and D and trimming were deduced from the DNA. This table holds fewer than 130,000 clones, about 80% found once. The data were obtained in a study of blood T cell repertoires in COVID-19. As for the study in general: The study drew acute and convalescent COVID-19 samples from the United States, Italy and Spain. The cDNA or gDNA used as material had been derived from T cells, B-cell-depleted T cells, or PBMCs.

This CDR3 has 17 residues. Germline CDR1 reads SGHRS; CDR2 reads YFSETQ. Trimming took 1 base from V and 2 from J, leaving 15 bases between them. The clonotype originates from a woman older than 75 with acute or convalescent COVID-19. The chain uses TRBV5-1 and TRBJ2-2; tentative D call: TRBD1 (6 bases). The specimen was peripheral blood. Here the CDR3 reads CASSLYQKQGNTGELFF. As DNA, the CDR3 is TGCGCCAGCAGCTTGTATCAGAAACAGGGTAACACCGGGGAGCTGTTTTTT. The variable domain in full, completed from reference TRBV5-1 and TRBJ2-2, reads KAGVTQTPRYLIKTRGQQVTLSCSPISGHRSVSWYQQTPGQGLQFLFEYFSETQRNKGNFPGRFSGRQFSNSRSEMNVSTLELGDSALYLCASSLYQKQGNTGELFFGEGSRLTVL.